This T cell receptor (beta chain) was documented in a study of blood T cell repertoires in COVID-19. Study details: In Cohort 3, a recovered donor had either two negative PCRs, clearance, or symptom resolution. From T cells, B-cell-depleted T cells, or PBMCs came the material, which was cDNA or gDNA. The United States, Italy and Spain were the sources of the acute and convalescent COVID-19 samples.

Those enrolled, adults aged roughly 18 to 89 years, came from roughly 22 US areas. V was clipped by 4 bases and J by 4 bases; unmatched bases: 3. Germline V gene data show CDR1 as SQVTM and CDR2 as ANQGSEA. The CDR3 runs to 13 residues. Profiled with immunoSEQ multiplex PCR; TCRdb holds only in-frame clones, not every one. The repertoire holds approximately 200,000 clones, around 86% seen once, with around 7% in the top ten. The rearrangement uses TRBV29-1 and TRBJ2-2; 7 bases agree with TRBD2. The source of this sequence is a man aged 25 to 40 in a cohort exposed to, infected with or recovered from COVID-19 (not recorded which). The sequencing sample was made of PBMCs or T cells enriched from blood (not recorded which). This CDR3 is CSVGRGGTGELFF. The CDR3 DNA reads TGCAGCGTTGGCCGCGGGGGCACCGGGGAGCTGTTTTTT.